Listed below are T cell receptor beta chains from one sample, sequenced in a study of Ad26.COV2.S vaccination and SARS-CoV-2 variants. TCRdb's copy holds only in-frame clones and misses some; the assay was immunoSEQ multiplex PCR. This sample has about 440,000 clones, with roughly 91% found just once. The source material was peripheral blood, sampled in a trial of Ad26.COV2.S vaccine versus placebo. These receptor sequences come from a person between 18 and 65 years old who received the Ad26.COV2.S COVID-19 vaccine or a placebo. Each CDR3 is given without its conserved first and last residue.

V gene,CDR3 protein
TRBV30,AWSRDRVGQPQH
TRBV2,ASSRQGMVGQPQH
TRBV2,ASSEGLIGVSPLH
TRBV11-2,ASSLAEGNTIY
TRBV6-1,ASSEPGLKGTNEKLF
TRBV7-8,ASSPRTGWYEQY
TRBV30,ASKRDPYYGYT
TRBV4-3,ASSQDRVHSLYEQY
TRBV19,ASSMEGQGLYEQY
TRBV28,ASNDPNRYYYEQY
TRBV9,ASSVSPDTQY
TRBV7-9,ASSLNTRTGELF
TRBV10-3,AIRGTGGNNEQF
TRBV6-6,ASSYERQGRDSPLH
TRBV28,ASSLGQNTEAF
TRBV9,ASSVGDRGRADTQY
TRBV19,ASSIDLVKLF
TRBV5-1,ASSIEQETQY
TRBV5-6,ASSPQRGASYNEQF
TRBV14,ASSLTRLGTDTQY
TRBV4-1,ASSQDGTGNTIY
TRBV19,ASSEMRAGHTEAF
TRBV4-3,ASSPGQGLHEQY
TRBV11-3,ASSLGTSEEDTQY
TRBV7-2,ASSYGQGANSPLH
TRBV28,ATRLSLEETQY
TRBV29-1,SARARGPGETQY
TRBV11-2,ASSPRVNEQY
TRBV3-1/TRBV3-2,ASSPTSGIQYTQY
TRBV14,ASSQDLGGKQF
TRBV25-1,ATKDSSQETQY
TRBV5-1,ASRGDHEQY
TRBV7-9,ASSQQGAASGNTIY
TRBV5-1,ASSSSSGLISPLH
TRBV15,ATSRETAGAGNIQY
TRBV7-2,ASSYITGNPTETQY
TRBV5-1,ASSSLSDTQY
TRBV19,ATRAGYQETQY
TRBV5-5,ASSLGWANTEAF
TRBV27,ATYRAGQSYEQY
TRBV28,ASSFPNYGYT
TRBV28,ASSSPGAHADTQY
TRBV11-3,ASSPRQGKLSEQF
TRBV6-2/TRBV6-3,ASSYQIPSGPSYEQY
TRBV7-7,ASRVDWPNGYEQY
TRBV4-2,ASSQGEGPGEETQY
TRBV7-8,ASSPSRDRDLNTEAF
TRBV18,ASSPPTGNYEQY
TRBV29-1,SVAGASGSYEQY
TRBV7-9,ASSLKGHKGF
TRBV27,ASSLGRGNQPQH
TRBV2,ASILGRGQETQY
TRBV27,ASSPRGSGANVLT
TRBV15,ATSGGRYTDTQY
TRBV10-3,ATGPSSGANVLT
TRBV2,ASSVETGEREKLF
TRBV7-2,ASSLAPTGMNTEAF
TRBV4-1,ASSQDREGHEQY
TRBV28,ASGGQGRAF